This record looks at one T cell receptor (beta chain) sequence and its context. The CDR3 spans 15 residues. The V gene end was trimmed by 0 bases and the J gene end by 9 bases; junction bases not matched to a gene: 6. Per germline, CDR1 LGHNA and CDR2 YNFKEQ. The record originates from a study of blood T cell repertoires in COVID-19. TCRdb's copy holds only in-frame clones and misses some; the assay was immunoSEQ multiplex PCR. Among a few hundred thousand clones, around 90% were seen once, and the ten largest hold roughly 0.84%. The chain is built from TRBV4-2 and TRBJ2-5; 11 positions match TRBD2. The sample comprised peripheral blood. This TCR was sampled from a man younger than 30 with COVID-19, enrolled during active disease. This CDR3 is CASSQELLAGGAQYF. The CDR3 coding sequence is TGTGCCAGCAGCCAAGAGCTGCTAGCGGGGGGCGCCCAGTACTTC.